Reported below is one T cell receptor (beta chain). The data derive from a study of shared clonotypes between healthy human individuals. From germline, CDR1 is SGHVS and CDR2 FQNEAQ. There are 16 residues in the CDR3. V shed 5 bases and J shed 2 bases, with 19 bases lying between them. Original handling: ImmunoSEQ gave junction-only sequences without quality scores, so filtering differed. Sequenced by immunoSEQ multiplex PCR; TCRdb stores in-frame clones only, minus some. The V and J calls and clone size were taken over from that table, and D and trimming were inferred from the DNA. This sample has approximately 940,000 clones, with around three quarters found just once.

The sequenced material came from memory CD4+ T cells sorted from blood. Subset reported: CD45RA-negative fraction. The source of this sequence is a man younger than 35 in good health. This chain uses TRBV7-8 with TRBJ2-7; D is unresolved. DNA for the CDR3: TGTGCCAGCAGCATAAGCAGTGGAACAACAACCTACGAGCAGTACTTC. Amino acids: CASSISSGTTTYEQYF.